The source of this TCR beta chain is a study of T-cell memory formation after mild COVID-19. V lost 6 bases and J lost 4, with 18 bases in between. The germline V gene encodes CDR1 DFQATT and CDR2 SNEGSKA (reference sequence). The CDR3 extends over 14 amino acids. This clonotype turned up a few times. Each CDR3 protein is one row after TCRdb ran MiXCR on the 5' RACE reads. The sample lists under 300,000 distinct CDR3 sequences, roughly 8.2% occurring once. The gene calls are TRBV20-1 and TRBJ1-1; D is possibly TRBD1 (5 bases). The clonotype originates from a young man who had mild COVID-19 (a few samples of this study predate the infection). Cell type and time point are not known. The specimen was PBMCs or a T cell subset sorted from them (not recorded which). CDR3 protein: CSAKDMVGVTEAFF. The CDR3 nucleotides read TGCAGTGCCAAGGACATGGTGGGGGTCACTGAAGCTTTCTTT.